This T cell receptor (beta chain) was identified during a study of cytomegalovirus exposure and HLA in healthy donors. Use of 60 Vbeta and 13 Jbeta primers characterized the PCR. Repertoires were generated with immunoSEQ multiplex PCR, while TCRdb's copy carries only in-frame clones and drops some. The table for this sample gives 200,000 to 250,000 clones. The CDR3 spans 15 residues. V dropped 4 bases and J dropped 2 bases, with 15 bases sitting between them. CDR1 and CDR2 (germline): GTSNPN, SVGIG (reference sequence). The sequence derives from a girl aged 2 to 9 in good health and CMV-seropositive. Sample: PBMCs. The rearrangement joins TRBV30 to TRBJ2-1; D not certain. CDR3 sequence (DNA): TGTGCCTGGACCGACCCGAACAGAGCCTACAATGAGCAGTTCTTC. It is translated as CAWTDPNRAYNEQFF.